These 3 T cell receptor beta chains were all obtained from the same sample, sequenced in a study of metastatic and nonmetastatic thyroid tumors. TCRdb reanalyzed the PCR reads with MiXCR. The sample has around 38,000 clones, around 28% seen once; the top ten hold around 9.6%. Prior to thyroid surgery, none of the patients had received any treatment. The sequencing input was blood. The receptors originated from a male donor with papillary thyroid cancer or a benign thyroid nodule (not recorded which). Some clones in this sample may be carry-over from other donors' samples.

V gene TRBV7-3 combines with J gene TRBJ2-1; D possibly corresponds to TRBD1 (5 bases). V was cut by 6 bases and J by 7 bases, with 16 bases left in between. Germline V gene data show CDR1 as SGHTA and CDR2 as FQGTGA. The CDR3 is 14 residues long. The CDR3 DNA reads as TGTGCCAGCAGAGCCACAGGCGTAGGGAATGAGCAGTTCTTC. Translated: CASRATGVGNEQFF.

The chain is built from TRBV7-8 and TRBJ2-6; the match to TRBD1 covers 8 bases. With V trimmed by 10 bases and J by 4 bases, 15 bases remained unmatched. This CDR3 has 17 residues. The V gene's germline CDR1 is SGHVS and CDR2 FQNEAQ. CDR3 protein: CATSPRQGASGANVLTF. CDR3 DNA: TGTGCCACAAGCCCTAGGCAGGGGGCTTCAGGGGCCAACGTCCTGACTTTC.

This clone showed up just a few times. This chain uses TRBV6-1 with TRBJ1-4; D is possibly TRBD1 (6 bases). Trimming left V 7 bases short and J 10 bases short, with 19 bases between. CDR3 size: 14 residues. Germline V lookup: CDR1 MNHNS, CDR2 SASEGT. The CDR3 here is CASTDRGGGGKLFF. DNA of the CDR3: TGTGCCAGCACCGATAGGGGAGGGGGGGGAAAACTGTTTTTT.